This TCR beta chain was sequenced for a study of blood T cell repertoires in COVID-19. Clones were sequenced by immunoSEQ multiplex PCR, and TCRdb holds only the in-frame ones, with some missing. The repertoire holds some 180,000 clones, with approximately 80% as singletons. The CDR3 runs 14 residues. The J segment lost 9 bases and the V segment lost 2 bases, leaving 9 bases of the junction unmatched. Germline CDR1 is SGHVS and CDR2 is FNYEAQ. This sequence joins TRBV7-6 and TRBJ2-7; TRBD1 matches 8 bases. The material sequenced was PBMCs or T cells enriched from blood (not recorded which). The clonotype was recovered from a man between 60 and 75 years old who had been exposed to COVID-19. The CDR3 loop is CASSLPGQGAAQYF. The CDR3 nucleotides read TGTGCCAGCAGCTTACCCGGCCAGGGGGCAGCGCAGTACTTC.